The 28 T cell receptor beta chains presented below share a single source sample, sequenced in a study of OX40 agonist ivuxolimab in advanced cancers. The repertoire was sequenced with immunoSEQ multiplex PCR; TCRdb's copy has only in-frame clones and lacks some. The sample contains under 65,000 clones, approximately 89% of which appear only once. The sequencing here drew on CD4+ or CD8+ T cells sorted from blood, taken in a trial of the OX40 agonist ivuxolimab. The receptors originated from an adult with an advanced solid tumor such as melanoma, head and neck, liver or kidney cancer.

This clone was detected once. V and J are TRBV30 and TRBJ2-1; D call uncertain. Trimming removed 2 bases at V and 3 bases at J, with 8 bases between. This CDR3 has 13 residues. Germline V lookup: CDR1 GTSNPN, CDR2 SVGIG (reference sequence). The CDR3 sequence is CAWSPLIYNEQFF. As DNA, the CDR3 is TGTGCCTGGAGTCCCTTAATCTACAATGAGCAGTTCTTC.

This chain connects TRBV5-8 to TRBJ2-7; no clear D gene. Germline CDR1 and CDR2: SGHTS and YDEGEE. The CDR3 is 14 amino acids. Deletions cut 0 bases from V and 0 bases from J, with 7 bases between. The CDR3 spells CASSLGENSYEQYF. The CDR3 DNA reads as TGTGCCAGCAGCTTGGGAGAAAACTCCTACGAGCAGTACTTC.

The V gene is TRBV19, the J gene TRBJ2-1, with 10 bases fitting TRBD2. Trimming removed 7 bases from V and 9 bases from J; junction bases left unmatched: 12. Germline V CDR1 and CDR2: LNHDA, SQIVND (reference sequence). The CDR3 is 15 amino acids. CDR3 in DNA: TGTGCCAGTAAGATAGCGGGAGGATCCTCGGTTGAGCAGTTCTTC. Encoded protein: CASKIAGGSSVEQFF.

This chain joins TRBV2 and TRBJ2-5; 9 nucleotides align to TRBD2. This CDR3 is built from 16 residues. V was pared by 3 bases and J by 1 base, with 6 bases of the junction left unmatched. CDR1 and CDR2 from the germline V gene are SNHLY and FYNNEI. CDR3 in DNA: TGTGCCAGCAGTGACGGGCTAGCGGGGTCCCAAGAGACCCAGTACTTC. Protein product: CASSDGLAGSQETQYF.

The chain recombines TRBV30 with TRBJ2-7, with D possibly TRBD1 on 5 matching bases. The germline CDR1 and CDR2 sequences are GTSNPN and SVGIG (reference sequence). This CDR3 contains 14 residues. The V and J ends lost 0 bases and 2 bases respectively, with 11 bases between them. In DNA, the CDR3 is TGTGCCTGGAGTGTAGCAGGGTTCACCTACGAGCAGTACTTC. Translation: CAWSVAGFTYEQYF.

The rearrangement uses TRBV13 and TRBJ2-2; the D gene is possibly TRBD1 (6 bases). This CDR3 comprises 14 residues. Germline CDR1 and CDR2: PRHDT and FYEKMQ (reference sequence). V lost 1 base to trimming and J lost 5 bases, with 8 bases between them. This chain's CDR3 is CASSLAGTTGELFF. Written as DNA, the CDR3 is TGTGCCAGCAGCTTAGCCGGGACAACCGGGGAGCTGTTTTTT.

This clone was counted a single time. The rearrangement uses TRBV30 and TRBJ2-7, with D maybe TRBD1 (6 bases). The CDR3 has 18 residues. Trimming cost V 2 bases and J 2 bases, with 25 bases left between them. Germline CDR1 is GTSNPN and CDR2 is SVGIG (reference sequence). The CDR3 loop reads CAWSPNQGLGRIPYEQYF. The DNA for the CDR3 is TGTGCCTGGAGTCCGAACCAGGGGTTAGGCAGAATCCCCTACGAGCAGTACTTC. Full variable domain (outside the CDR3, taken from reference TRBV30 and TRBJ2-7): SQTIHQWPATLVQPVGSPLSLECTVEGTSNPNLYWYRQAAGRGLQLLFYSVGIGQISSEVPQNLSASRPQDRQFILSSKKLLLSDSGFYLCAWSPNQGLGRIPYEQYFGPGTRLTVT.

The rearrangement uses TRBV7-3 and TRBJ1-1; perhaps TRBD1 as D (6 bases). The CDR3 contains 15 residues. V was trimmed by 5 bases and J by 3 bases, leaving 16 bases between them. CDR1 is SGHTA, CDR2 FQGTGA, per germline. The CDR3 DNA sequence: TGTGCCAGCAGCCCAACAGGGACGGGGGACACTGAAGCTTTCTTT. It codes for CASSPTGTGDTEAFF.

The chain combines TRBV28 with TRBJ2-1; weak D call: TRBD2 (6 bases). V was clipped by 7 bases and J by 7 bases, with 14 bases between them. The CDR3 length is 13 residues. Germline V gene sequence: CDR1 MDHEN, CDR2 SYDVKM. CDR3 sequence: CASNAGSWNEQFF. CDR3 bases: TGTGCCAGCAACGCGGGGAGCTGGAATGAGCAGTTCTTC.

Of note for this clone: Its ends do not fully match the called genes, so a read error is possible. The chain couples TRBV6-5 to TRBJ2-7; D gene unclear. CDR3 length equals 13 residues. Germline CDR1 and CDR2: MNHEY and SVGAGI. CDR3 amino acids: CASRPVALYAQYF. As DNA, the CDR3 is TGTGCCAGCAGGCCAGTAGCCCTCTACGCGCAGTACTTC.

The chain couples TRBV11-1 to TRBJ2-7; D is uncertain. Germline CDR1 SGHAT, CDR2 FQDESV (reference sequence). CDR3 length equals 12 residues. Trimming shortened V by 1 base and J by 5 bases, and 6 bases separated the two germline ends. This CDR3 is CASSLGGHEQYF. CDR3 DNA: TGTGCCAGCAGCTTAGGGGGTCACGAGCAGTACTTC.

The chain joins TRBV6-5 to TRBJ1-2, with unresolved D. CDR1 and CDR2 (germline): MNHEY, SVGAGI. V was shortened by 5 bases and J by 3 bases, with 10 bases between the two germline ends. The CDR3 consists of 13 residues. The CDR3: CASSPILDYGYTF. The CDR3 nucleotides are TGTGCCAGCAGTCCCATTCTAGACTATGGCTACACCTTC.

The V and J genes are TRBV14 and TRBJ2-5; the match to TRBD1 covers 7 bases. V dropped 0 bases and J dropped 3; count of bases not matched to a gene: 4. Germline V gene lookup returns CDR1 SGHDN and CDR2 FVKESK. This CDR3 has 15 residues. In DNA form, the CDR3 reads TGTGCCAGCAGCCAAGAGGGACAGCTTAAAGAGACCCAGTACTTC. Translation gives CASSQEGQLKETQYF.

This CDR3 is CASSSRDSTYEQYF. Written as DNA, the CDR3 is TGTGCCAGCAGTTCCCGGGACAGTACCTACGAGCAGTACTTC. The chain links TRBV6-5 to TRBJ2-7; 7 bases map to TRBD1. In germline, CDR1 is MNHEY, CDR2 SVGAGI. J was trimmed by 2 bases and V by 4 bases; bases with no gene match: 5. The length of the CDR3 is 14 residues.

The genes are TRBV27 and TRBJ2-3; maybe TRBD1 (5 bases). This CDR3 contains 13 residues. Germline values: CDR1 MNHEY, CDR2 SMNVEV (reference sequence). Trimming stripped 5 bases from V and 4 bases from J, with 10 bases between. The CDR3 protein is CASSLQGADTQYF. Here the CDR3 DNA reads TGTGCCAGCAGTCTCCAAGGGGCAGATACGCAGTATTTT.

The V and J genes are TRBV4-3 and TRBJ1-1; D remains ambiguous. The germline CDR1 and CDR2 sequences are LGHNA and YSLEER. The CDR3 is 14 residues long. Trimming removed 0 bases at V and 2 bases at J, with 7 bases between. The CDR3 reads CASSQEGINTEAFF. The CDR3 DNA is TGCGCCAGCAGCCAAGAGGGGATTAACACTGAAGCTTTCTTT.

Here the CDR3 reads CSVEVASGGGTGELFF. The CDR3 DNA reads TGCAGCGTTGAAGTGGCTAGCGGGGGAGGTACCGGGGAGCTGTTTTTT. The V and J genes are TRBV29-1 and TRBJ2-2; 10 bases map to TRBD2. The CDR3 runs 16 residues. Trimming took 1 base from V and 5 from J; bases not matched to a gene: 7. From germline, CDR1 is SQVTM and CDR2 ANQGSEA.

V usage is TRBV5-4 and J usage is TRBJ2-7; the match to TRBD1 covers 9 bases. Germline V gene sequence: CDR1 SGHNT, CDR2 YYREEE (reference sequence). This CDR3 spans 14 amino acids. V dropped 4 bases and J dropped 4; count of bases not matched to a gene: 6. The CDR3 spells CASSEGQGSYEQYF. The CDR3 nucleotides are TGTGCCAGCAGCGAGGGACAGGGTTCATACGAGCAGTACTTC.

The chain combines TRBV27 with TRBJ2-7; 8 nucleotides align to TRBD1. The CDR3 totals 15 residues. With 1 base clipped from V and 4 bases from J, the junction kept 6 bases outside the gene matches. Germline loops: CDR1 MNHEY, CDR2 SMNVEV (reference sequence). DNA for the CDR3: TGTGCCAGCAGTTTATATCAGGGGGCTTCATACGAGCAGTACTTC. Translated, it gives CASSLYQGASYEQYF.

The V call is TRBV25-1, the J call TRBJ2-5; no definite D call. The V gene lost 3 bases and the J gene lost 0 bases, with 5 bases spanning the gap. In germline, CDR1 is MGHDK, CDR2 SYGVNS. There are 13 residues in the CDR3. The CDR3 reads CASSDNYQETQYF. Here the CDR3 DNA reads TGTGCCAGCAGTGATAATTACCAAGAGACCCAGTACTTC.

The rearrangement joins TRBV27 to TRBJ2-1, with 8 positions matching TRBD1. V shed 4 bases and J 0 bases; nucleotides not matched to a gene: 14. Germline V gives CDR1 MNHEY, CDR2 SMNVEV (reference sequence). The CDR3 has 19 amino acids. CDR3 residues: CASSSAFGDRPISYNEQFF. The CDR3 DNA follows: TGTGCCAGCAGTTCCGCCTTCGGGGACAGGCCCATCTCCTACAATGAGCAGTTCTTC.

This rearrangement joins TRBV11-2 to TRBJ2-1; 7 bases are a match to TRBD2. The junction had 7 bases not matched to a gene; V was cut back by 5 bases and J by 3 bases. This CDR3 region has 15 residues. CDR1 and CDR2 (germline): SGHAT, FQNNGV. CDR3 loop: CASSPWERGYNEQFF. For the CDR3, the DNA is TGTGCCAGCAGCCCGTGGGAGCGGGGCTACAATGAGCAGTTCTTC.

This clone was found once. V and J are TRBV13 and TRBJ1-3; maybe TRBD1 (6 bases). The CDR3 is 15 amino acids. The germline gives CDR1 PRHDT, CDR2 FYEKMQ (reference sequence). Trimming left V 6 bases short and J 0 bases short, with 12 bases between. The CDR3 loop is CASSYRALSGNTIYF. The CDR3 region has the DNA TGTGCCAGCAGTTACAGGGCCCTCTCTGGAAACACCATATATTTT.

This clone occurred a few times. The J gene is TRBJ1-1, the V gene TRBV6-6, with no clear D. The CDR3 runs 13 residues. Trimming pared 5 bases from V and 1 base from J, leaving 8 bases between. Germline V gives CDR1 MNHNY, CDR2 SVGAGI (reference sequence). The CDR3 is CASSNKENTEAFF. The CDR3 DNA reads TGTGCCAGCAGTAACAAGGAGAACACTGAAGCTTTCTTT.

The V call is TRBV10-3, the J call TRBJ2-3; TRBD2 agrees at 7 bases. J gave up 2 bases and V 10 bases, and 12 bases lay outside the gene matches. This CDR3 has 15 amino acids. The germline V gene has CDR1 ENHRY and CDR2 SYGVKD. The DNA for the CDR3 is TGTGCCACCCGCGGGGACCGGGACTACACAGATACGCAGTATTTT. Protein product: CATRGDRDYTDTQYF.

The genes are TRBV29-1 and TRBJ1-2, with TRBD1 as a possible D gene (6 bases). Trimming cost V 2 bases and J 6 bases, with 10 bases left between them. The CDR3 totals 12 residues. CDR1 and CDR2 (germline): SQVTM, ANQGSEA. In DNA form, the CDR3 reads TGCAGCGTTGAAATCCAGGGGAATGGCTACACCTTC. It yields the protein CSVEIQGNGYTF.

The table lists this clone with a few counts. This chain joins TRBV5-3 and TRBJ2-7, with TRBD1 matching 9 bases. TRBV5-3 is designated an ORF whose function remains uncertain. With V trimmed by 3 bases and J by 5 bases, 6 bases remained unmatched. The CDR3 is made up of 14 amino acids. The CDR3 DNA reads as TGTGCCAGAAGCTCGCGGGACAGGGTTCACGAGCAGTACTTC. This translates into CARSSRDRVHEQYF.

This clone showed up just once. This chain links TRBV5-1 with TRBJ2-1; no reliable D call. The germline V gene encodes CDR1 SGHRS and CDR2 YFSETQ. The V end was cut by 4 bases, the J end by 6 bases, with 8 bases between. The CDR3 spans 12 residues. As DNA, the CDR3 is TGCGCCAGCAGCCCCAACAGCAATGAGCAGTTCTTC. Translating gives CASSPNSNEQFF.